A selection of T cell receptor beta chains follows, all from one sample in a study of blood T cell repertoires in COVID-19. The data were produced by immunoSEQ multiplex PCR, yet TCRdb's version contains in-frame clones alone and is incomplete. This table has about 180,000 clones, 80% to 90% appearing once. Sequenced: peripheral blood. These receptors were taken from a man in his fifties or sixties with acute or convalescent COVID-19. The CDR3 runs from the conserved cysteine through the conserved F or W. The D gene is left open where the match is weak. The size of a clone is reported for some rows only, either as once, few or many, or as a class for expanded clones.

TRBJ1-4	NA	TRBV7-9	NA	TGTGCCAGCAGCTCCGAGGCAGGGAGGAATGAAAAACTGTTTTTT	CASSSEAGRNEKLFF
TRBJ1-5	TRBD1	TRBV29-1	NA	TGCAGCGTGGGGGACAGGAATCAGCCCCAGCATTTT	CSVGDRNQPQHF
TRBJ2-2	NA	TRBV28	NA	TGTGCCAGCAGTCCCTACAGGGTAAACACCGGGGAGCTGTTTTTT	CASSPYRVNTGELFF
TRBJ2-1	TRBD2	TRBV4-1	NA	TGCGCCAGCAGCCAACCGGCCCGAGGGACTAGTGTCAATGAGCAGTTCTTC	CASSQPARGTSVNEQFF
TRBJ1-1	NA	TRBV3-1/TRBV3-2	NA	TGTGCCAGCAGCCGAACTACTAACGGGGCTGAAGCTTTCTTT	CASSRTTNGAEAFF
TRBJ2-3	TRBD2	TRBV27	NA	TGTGCCAGCAGGCTACTAGCGGGGCTCACAGATACGCAGTATTTT	CASRLLAGLTDTQYF
TRBJ2-7	TRBD1	TRBV29-1	NA	TGCAGCGTTGAAGATCGGGACAGCCCCTACGAGCAGTACTTC	CSVEDRDSPYEQYF
TRBJ2-7	TRBD2	TRBV15	few	TGTGCCACCAGGAGTGGGAGCGGGAGTGTCCACGAGCAGTACTTC	CATRSGSGSVHEQYF
TRBJ2-7	TRBD1	TRBV6-6	NA	TGTGCCAGCAGCTTTTCCCCCGGGACAGGGGGCTACGAGCAGTACTTC	CASSFSPGTGGYEQYF
TRBJ1-6	TRBD1	TRBV28	NA	TGTGCCAGCAGGAATAAATGGACAGGGAATTCACCCCTCCACTTT	CASRNKWTGNSPLHF
TRBJ2-3	TRBD2	TRBV24-1	NA	TGTGCCACCAGTGATTCTAGCGGATTTGAGGTGCGGACGCAGTATTTT	CATSDSSGFEVRTQYF
TRBJ2-1	TRBD2	TRBV7-2	NA	TGTGCCAGCAGCTTAGTTCGACTAGCGGGAGGTGGCAATGAGCAGTTCTTC	CASSLVRLAGGGNEQFF
TRBJ2-1	TRBD2	TRBV3-1/TRBV3-2	NA	TGTGCCAGCAGCCTGCCCGGGACTAGGAATCTCGATGAGCAGTTCTTC	CASSLPGTRNLDEQFF
TRBJ1-1	NA	TRBV7-9	NA	TGTGCCAGCAGCTTAGGACTATTGTGGCAGATGAACACTGAAGCTTTCTTT	CASSLGLLWQMNTEAFF
TRBJ2-7	NA	TRBV5-6	NA	TGTGCCAGCAGCAACACTCGACATTACGAGCAGTACTTC	CASSNTRHYEQYF
TRBJ2-1	TRBD2	TRBV7-9	NA	TGTGCCAGCAGCACGACTAGCGGGAGGCCCCTGGCGGATGAGCAGTTCTTC	CASSTTSGRPLADEQFF
TRBJ1-2	TRBD1	TRBV3-1/TRBV3-2	NA	TGTGCCAGCAGCCAAGGGACAGGGTTTGGCGGCTACACCTTC	CASSQGTGFGGYTF
TRBJ1-1	TRBD1	TRBV28	NA	TGTGCCAGCAGTTTAGGGGACAGGGGCACGAACACTGAAGCTTTCTTT	CASSLGDRGTNTEAFF
TRBJ2-3	NA	TRBV7-8	NA	TGTGCCAGCAGCCTCGGGGTCCGGAGCTCAGATACGCAGTATTTT	CASSLGVRSSDTQYF
TRBJ1-3	TRBD1	TRBV18	NA	TGTGCCAGCTCCCAAGACAGGGGGTACACTGGAAACACCATATATTTT	CASSQDRGYTGNTIYF
TRBJ2-3	TRBD2	TRBV4-1	NA	TGCGCCAGCAGCCACCTTACTAGCGGGAGAACAGATACGCAGTATTTT	CASSHLTSGRTDTQYF
TRBJ1-1	NA	TRBV5-1	NA	TGCGCCAGCAGCCAGGGAGGGGGTTGGTCTGAAGCTTTCTTT	CASSQGGGWSEAFF
TRBJ2-1	NA	TRBV6-5	NA	TGTGCCAGCATCGGGGAGAGCTCCTACAATGAGCAGTTCTTC	CASIGESSYNEQFF
TRBJ2-4	NA	TRBV10-1	NA	TGCGCCAGCAGTGCCAGCCTTGGTCGGGGTGTTCAAGCCAAAAACATTCAGTACTTC	CASSASLGRGVQAKNIQYF
TRBJ1-6	NA	TRBV27	NA	TGTGCCAGCAGTTCCGGGTATAATTCACCCCTCCACTTT	CASSSGYNSPLHF
TRBJ2-5	TRBD2	TRBV5-1	NA	TGCGCCAGCAGCTTGGGTGGCGGGAGAGAGACCCAGTACTTC	CASSLGGGRETQYF
TRBJ1-5	NA	TRBV18	few	TGTGCCAGCTCACCATCGCGCGACAGATATCAGCCCCAGCATTTT	CASSPSRDRYQPQHF
TRBJ1-5	TRBD1	TRBV5-8	NA	TGTGCCAGCAGCTCTACAGGGGGAAGCAATCAGCCCCAGCATTTT	CASSSTGGSNQPQHF
TRBJ1-1	TRBD1	TRBV28	NA	TGTGCCAGCAATATCAACAGGGGGAACACTGAAGCTTTCTTT	CASNINRGNTEAFF
TRBJ2-7	NA	TRBV5-5	NA	TGTGCCAGCAGCTTGCGGGGTACGGGATCCTACGAGCAGTACTTC	CASSLRGTGSYEQYF
TRBJ1-4	TRBD1	TRBV7-3	NA	TGTGCCAGCAGCTCAGACCCGGGACAGGCGGCTGAAAAACTGTTTTTT	CASSSDPGQAAEKLFF
TRBJ2-7	TRBD2	TRBV4-2	NA	TGTGCCAGCAGCGGATCCGGGACTAGTGACTACGAGCAGTACTTC	CASSGSGTSDYEQYF
TRBJ1-2	NA	TRBV14	NA	TGTGCCAGCAGCCAAGGTCAGGGGGGCTACACCTTC	CASSQGQGGYTF
TRBJ2-1	TRBD1	TRBV28	NA	TGTGCCAGCAGAACCCGGGACAGGGGAGTTTGGGATGAGCAGTTCTTC	CASRTRDRGVWDEQFF
TRBJ2-2	NA	TRBV11-2	NA	TGTGCCAGCAGCTTAGTCACGAACACCGGGGAGCTGTTTTTT	CASSLVTNTGELFF
TRBJ1-5	NA	TRBV19	NA	TGTGCCACCTCCCCCGGGGTTAGCAATCAGCCCCAGCATTTT	CATSPGVSNQPQHF
TRBJ2-1	TRBD2	TRBV4-1	NA	TGCGCCAGCAGCCAAGTACTAGCGGGGCGATACAATGAGCAGTTCTTC	CASSQVLAGRYNEQFF
TRBJ2-7	TRBD2	TRBV27	NA	TGTGCCAGCAGTTTACTGGCGAGCGGGGGTACCTACGAGCAGTACTTC	CASSLLASGGTYEQYF
TRBJ2-5	NA	TRBV5-5	NA	TGTGCCAGCAGCTTGATCGGAGCTGAGACCCAGTACTTC	CASSLIGAETQYF
TRBJ2-1	TRBD2	TRBV7-3	NA	TGTGCCAGCAGCTTAAATTTCGGGAGGGAGCAGTTCTTC	CASSLNFGREQFF
TRBJ1-2	NA	TRBV7-9	NA	TGTGCCAGCAGCCTCTTCTCGGCTAACTATGGCTACACCTTC	CASSLFSANYGYTF
TRBJ1-2	NA	TRBV5-1	NA	TGCGCCAGCAGCCCCGGCCTAGCTAACTATGGCTACACCTTC	CASSPGLANYGYTF
TRBJ1-2	TRBD1	TRBV7-2	once	TGTGCCAGCAGCTTTGGACAGGGGGCCCAGGGTGGCTACACCTTC	CASSFGQGAQGGYTF
TRBJ2-2	TRBD2	TRBV5-1	NA	TGCGCCAGCAGTCTGGCCAGCGGGAGACAAACCGGGGAGCTGTTTTTT	CASSLASGRQTGELFF
TRBJ2-1	NA	TRBV6-2/TRBV6-3	NA	TGTGCCAGCAGTTACCGGTACAATGAGCAGTTCTTC	CASSYRYNEQFF
TRBJ2-5	NA	TRBV6-5	NA	TGTGCCAGCAGTTACCTCAAAATCCGGGAGACCCAGTACTTC	CASSYLKIRETQYF
TRBJ2-7	NA	TRBV6-6	NA	TGTGCCAGCAGTTACTCAGGAGGGCGCGGCTACGAGCAGTACTTC	CASSYSGGRGYEQYF
TRBJ2-1	TRBD2	TRBV12-5	NA	TGTGCTAGTGGTGGGAATAGCGGGAGGGCCTTTACCAATGAGCAGTTCTTC	CASGGNSGRAFTNEQFF
TRBJ2-3	NA	TRBV7-6	NA	TGTGCCAGCAGCATCTCAGGGGGCCTAGCGGGATTCACAGATACGCAGTATTTT	CASSISGGLAGFTDTQYF
TRBJ2-3	TRBD2	TRBV11-2	NA	TGTGCCAGCAGCCGGACTAGTTCAGATACGCAGTATTTT	CASSRTSSDTQYF
TRBJ2-1	TRBD2	TRBV11-3	few	TGTGCCAGCAGCCAGAGCGGGAGGGCCAACAATGAGCAGTTCTTC	CASSQSGRANNEQFF
TRBJ1-6	NA	TRBV10-3	NA	TGTGCCATCAGTGAGTCGACTCAGTGGGAACAGGTTTCACCCCTCCACTTT	CAISESTQWEQVSPLHF
TRBJ1-5	NA	TRBV12-3/TRBV12-4	few	TGTGCCAGCAGCCGGCCGGGAGGGCAGCCCCAGCATTTT	CASSRPGGQPQHF
TRBJ2-7	TRBD1	TRBV9	NA	TGTGCCAGCAGCCCAGGGACAGGGAGCTACGAGCAGTACTTC	CASSPGTGSYEQYF
TRBJ2-5	TRBD2	TRBV6-6	NA	TGTGCCAGCAGTCAAAGGAGCGGGAGTGAGACCCAGTACTTC	CASSQRSGSETQYF